Listed here are 19 T cell receptor beta chains from one sample, sequenced in a study of T-cell reconstitution after alpha-beta-depleted transplantation in children. The library targeted TCRbeta and was prepared with unique molecular identifiers. TCRdb redid the calling of the PCR reads with MiXCR, one entry per CDR3 protein. The data contain some 350,000 distinct CDR3 sequences, approximately 10% of them singletons. Sample: PBMCs from the stem cell graft donor, taken from the stem cell graft. All receptors come from a human donor who donated a stem cell graft to a child with acute lymphoblastic leukemia.

The rearrangement links TRBV6-1 to TRBJ2-7; perhaps TRBD1 as D (5 bases). The CDR3 loop spans 14 amino acids. Trimming left V 5 bases short and J 6 bases short, with 17 bases between. Germline assignment: CDR1 MNHNS and CDR2 SASEGT. The CDR3 here is CASSPRWGRVEQYF. The DNA of the CDR3 is TGTGCCAGCAGTCCTCGCTGGGGCCGGGTCGAGCAGTACTTC.

This clonotype was seen repeatedly, ten times or more. The V call is TRBV5-6, the J call TRBJ2-3; D unclear. The germline V gene has CDR1 SGHDT and CDR2 YYEEEE. The CDR3 length is 18 residues. V gave up 1 base and J gave up 3 bases, with 21 bases separating them. The chain's CDR3 is CASSLLTAFGLGTDTQYF. CDR3 DNA sequence: TGTGCCAGCAGCTTGTTGACGGCGTTTGGCCTCGGGACAGATACGCAGTATTTT. The full variable domain, with the rest looked up from reference TRBV5-6 and TRBJ2-3, is DAGVTQSPTHLIKTRGQQVTLRCSPKSGHDTVSWYQQALGQGPQFIFQYYEEEERQRGNFPDRFSGHQFPNYSSELNVNALLLGDSALYLCASSLLTAFGLGTDTQYFGPGTRLTVL.

This clonotype was recorded a few times. V is TRBV12-3 or TRBV12-4 and J is TRBJ2-1, with 15 bases fitting TRBD2. Trimming took 4 bases from V and 7 from J; bases not matched to a gene: 14. CDR3 size: 19 residues. The CDR3 sequence is CASSSGRGLAGGPGNEQFF. In DNA form, the CDR3 reads TGTGCCAGCAGTTCCGGGCGGGGACTAGCGGGAGGACCAGGGAATGAGCAGTTCTTC.

This clonotype was observed many times. The J gene is TRBJ2-7, the V gene TRBV7-3, with 11 positions matching TRBD2. J was trimmed by 3 bases and V by 3 bases; bases with no gene match: 1. Germline assignment: CDR1 SGHTA and CDR2 FQGTGA. CDR3 length: 14 amino acids. The CDR3 protein is CASSLTSGNYEQYF. The DNA of the CDR3 is TGTGCCAGCAGCTTGACTAGCGGGAACTACGAGCAGTACTTC.

This clonotype showed up just a few times. The rearrangement joins TRBV5-1 to TRBJ1-5; 9 nucleotides match TRBD1. Germline loops: CDR1 SGHRS, CDR2 YFSETQ. V was pared by 7 bases and J by 0 bases, with 14 bases of the junction left unmatched. The CDR3 is 18 residues long. In DNA, the CDR3 is TGCGCCAGCCGACTGCCAGGAGACAGGGGGAATAGCAATCAGCCCCAGCATTTT. This translates into CASRLPGDRGNSNQPQHF. The complete variable domain, with remaining parts taken from reference TRBV5-1 and TRBJ1-5, reads KAGVTQTPRYLIKTRGQQVTLSCSPISGHRSVSWYQQTPGQGLQFLFEYFSETQRNKGNFPGRFSGRQFSNSRSEMNVSTLELGDSALYLCASRLPGDRGNSNQPQHFGDGTRLSIL.

The sample holds a few counts of this clonotype. V gene TRBV21-1 combines with J gene TRBJ2-3; TRBD2 is taken as the D call from the table, unchecked against the DNA. TRBV21-1 is a documented pseudogene. The CDR3 extends over 14 amino acids. CDR3 DNA sequence: TGTGCCAGCGGGACTAGCGGACCCACAGATACGCAGTATTTT. Protein: CASGTSGPTDTQYF.

The sample holds many counts of this clonotype. The V gene is TRBV5-1, the J gene TRBJ2-3, with 7 bases aligning to TRBD2. With 5 bases clipped from V and 2 bases from J, the junction kept 5 bases outside the gene matches. Germline V gene lookup returns CDR1 SGHRS and CDR2 YFSETQ. The CDR3 runs 14 residues. The DNA of the CDR3 is TGCGCCAGCAGGGGAGGGCTTAACACAGATACGCAGTATTTT. Residues: CASRGGLNTDTQYF.

This clonotype was recorded many times. The chain carries TRBV11-3 and TRBJ2-1; weak D call: TRBD2 (5 bases). This CDR3 is built from 15 residues. Germline V gene data show CDR1 as SGHNT and CDR2 as YENEEA. V lost 5 bases and J 5 bases, leaving 16 bases between the germline ends. The CDR3 DNA reads as TGTGCCAGCAGCCCCTCGGCTAGCACCCACAATGAGCAGTTCTTC. This translates into CASSPSASTHNEQFF.

In its sample, this clonotype was seen a few times. The genes are TRBV5-1 and TRBJ2-7; a weak D match, TRBD2 (6 bases). In germline, CDR1 is SGHRS, CDR2 YFSETQ. V gave up 4 bases and J gave up 2 bases, with 19 bases separating them. The CDR3 loop spans 16 amino acids. The chain's CDR3 is CASSLTRASPTYEQYF. As DNA, the CDR3 is TGCGCCAGCAGCCTGACTAGGGCTAGCCCTACCTACGAGCAGTACTTC.

A few counts support this clonotype. This sequence joins TRBV15 and TRBJ1-5; possibly TRBD1 for D (5 bases). V lost 3 bases, J lost 6 bases, and 15 bases lay in between. This CDR3 spans 15 amino acids. Germline loops: CDR1 LNHNV, CDR2 YYDKDF (reference sequence). The chain's CDR3 is CATSRKQVPGQPQHF. The CDR3 DNA is TGTGCCACCAGCAGGAAACAGGTTCCCGGTCAGCCCCAGCATTTT.

The chain joins TRBV5-5 to TRBJ2-3; 10 nucleotides match TRBD2. V was pared by 3 bases and J by 3 bases, with 4 bases of the junction left unmatched. CDR1 is SGHKS, CDR2 YYEKEE, per germline (reference sequence). This CDR3 is built from 15 residues. CDR3 DNA sequence: TGTGCCAGCAGCTCTAGCGGGAGATGGACAGATACGCAGTATTTT. Protein: CASSSSGRWTDTQYF. The full variable domain, with the rest looked up from reference TRBV5-5 and TRBJ2-3, is DAGVTQSPTHLIKTRGQQVTLRCSPISGHKSVSWYQQVLGQGPQFIFQYYEKEERGRGNFPDRFSARQFPNYSSELNVNALLLGDSALYLCASSSSGRWTDTQYFGPGTRLTVL.

The chain combines TRBV20-1 with TRBJ2-1, with D uncertain. The CDR3 has 15 amino acids. CDR1 and CDR2 (germline): DFQATT, SNEGSKA (reference sequence). The ends were cut back, 0 bases at V and 5 bases at J, with 14 bases in the middle. The CDR3 reads CSARDLHRGHNEQFF. CDR3 DNA: TGCAGTGCTAGAGATCTCCATCGCGGCCACAATGAGCAGTTCTTC.

The chain joins TRBV5-1 to TRBJ2-7; D assignment may be TRBD1 or TRBD2 (5 bases each). This CDR3 has 17 residues. The V end was cut by 4 bases, the J end by 3 bases, with 23 bases between. Per germline, CDR1 SGHRS and CDR2 YFSETQ. CDR3 amino acids: CASSDPVYAGSDYEQYF. In nucleotides, the CDR3 is TGCGCCAGCAGCGACCCTGTGTATGCAGGGAGCGACTACGAGCAGTACTTC.

Details on this clonotype: An end of the junction does not agree with germline; a read error may underlie this. The rearrangement joins TRBV7-9 to TRBJ1-5, with unresolved D. This CDR3 contains 14 residues. CDR1 is SEHNR, CDR2 FQNEAQ, per germline (reference sequence). The CDR3 DNA sequence: TGTGCCCGCAGCGGTGGGGATAGCAATCAGCCCCAGCATTTT. Translated, it gives CARSGGDSNQPQHF. Full variable domain (remainder filled in from reference TRBV7-9 and TRBJ1-5): DTGVSQNPRHKITKRGQNVTFRCDPISEHNRLYWYRQTLGQGPEFLTYFQNEAQLEKSRLLSDRFSAERPKGSFSTLEIQRTEQGDSAMYLCARSGGDSNQPQHFGDGTRLSIL.

The chain uses TRBV2 and TRBJ2-5; D perhaps matches TRBD1 (5 bases). The CDR3 is 15 residues long. V lost 6 bases, J lost 0 bases, and 14 bases lay in between. CDR1 and CDR2 (germline): SNHLY, FYNNEI. The CDR3 sequence: CASRDQAGNQETQYF. Here the CDR3 DNA reads TGTGCCAGCAGGGACCAAGCAGGGAACCAAGAGACCCAGTACTTC. The variable domain in full, completed from reference TRBV2 and TRBJ2-5, reads EPEVTQTPSHQVTQMGQEVILRCVPISNHLYFYWYRQILGQKVEFLVSFYNNEISEKSEIFDDQFSVERPDGSNFTLKIRSTKLEDSAMYFCASRDQAGNQETQYFGPGTRLLVL.

This clonotype was detected a few times. The chain couples TRBV11-1 to TRBJ2-1; either TRBD1 or TRBD2 may fit D (6 bases each). This CDR3 comprises 14 residues. The V and J ends lost 5 bases and 8 bases respectively, with 16 bases between them. Germline V lookup: CDR1 SGHAT, CDR2 FQDESV (reference sequence). CDR3 region: CASSGYGGLYEQFF. Here the CDR3 DNA reads TGTGCCAGCAGCGGATATGGGGGGCTCTATGAGCAGTTCTTC. Full variable domain (remainder filled in from reference TRBV11-1 and TRBJ2-1): EAEVAQSPRYKITEKSQAVAFWCDPISGHATLYWYRQILGQGPELLVQFQDESVVDDSQLPKDRFSAERLKGVDSTLKIQPAELGDSAMYLCASSGYGGLYEQFFGPGTRLTVL.

This clonotype was observed at least ten times. V and J are TRBV5-1 and TRBJ2-4; no firm D call. This CDR3 spans 11 amino acids. The ends were cut back, 0 bases at V and 9 bases at J, with 4 bases in the middle. Looked up from germline, CDR1 is SGHRS and CDR2 is YFSETQ. The CDR3, as DNA: TGCGCCAGCAGCTTGGAGGGCATTCAGTACTTC. Its translation is CASSLEGIQYF.

The chain couples TRBV2 to TRBJ2-1, with D possibly being TRBD1 or TRBD2 (7 bases each). The ends were cut back, 6 bases at V and 4 bases at J, with 16 bases in the middle. Germline V gives CDR1 SNHLY, CDR2 FYNNEI. CDR3 length equals 15 residues. CDR3 DNA: TGTGCCAGCAGGCGAGGGGGCGGGAGTTACAATGAGCAGTTCTTC. It codes for CASRRGGGSYNEQFF.

This clonotype was counted at least ten times. The chain is built from TRBV7-9 and TRBJ2-2; D remains ambiguous. The CDR3 is made up of 12 amino acids. Germline lookup yields CDR1 SEHNR and CDR2 FQNEAQ (reference sequence). The V gene lost 0 bases and the J gene lost 6 bases, with 2 bases spanning the gap. CDR3 DNA: TGTGCCAGCAGCTTAGCCCCCGGGGAGCTGTTTTTT. Translated: CASSLAPGELFF.